This T cell receptor (beta chain) was documented in a study of cytomegalovirus exposure and HLA in healthy donors. Findings and caveats of the study: In all likelihood, a cluster of highly shared sequence variants was a sequencing artifact. As was reported, the classifier diagnosed cytomegalovirus status with high specificity and sensitivity. 164 TCR beta chains were listed as cytomegalovirus-associated.

The V end was cut by 5 bases, the J end by 15 bases, with 17 bases between. This CDR3 is built from 12 residues. The germline V gene encodes CDR1 MNHNY and CDR2 SVGAGI (reference sequence). Points on this clone: Its cognate antigen is unknown.

60 Vbeta and 13 Jbeta primers were used in PCR. In the study's own analysis: The count from a later analysis was about 80 million unique TCR beta chains, about 9.9 million of them shared. The method was immunoSEQ multiplex PCR; TCRdb's version includes in-frame clones alone and lacks a portion of them. The D gene and trimming were derived from the DNA, and the V and J assignments and clone size from that table. Of some 140,000 clones listed, roughly 80% are singletons. The sample was PBMCs. This receptor was identified in a female donor in good health and CMV-seronegative. This rearrangement joins TRBV6-6 to TRBJ2-1, with D perhaps TRBD1 (6 bases). The CDR3 region is CASSRRGANSFF. CDR3 nucleotides: TGTGCCAGCAGTCGCAGGGGCGCAAACTCGTTCTTC.